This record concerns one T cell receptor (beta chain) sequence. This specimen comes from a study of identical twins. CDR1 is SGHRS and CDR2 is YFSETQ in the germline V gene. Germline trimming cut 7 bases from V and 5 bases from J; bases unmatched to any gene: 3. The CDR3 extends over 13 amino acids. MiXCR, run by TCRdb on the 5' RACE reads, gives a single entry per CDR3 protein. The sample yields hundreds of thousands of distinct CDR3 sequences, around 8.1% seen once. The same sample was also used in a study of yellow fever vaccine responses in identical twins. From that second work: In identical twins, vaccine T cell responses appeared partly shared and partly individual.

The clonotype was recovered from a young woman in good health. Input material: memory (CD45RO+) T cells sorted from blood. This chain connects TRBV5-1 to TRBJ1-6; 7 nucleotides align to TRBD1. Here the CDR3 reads CASYDRDNSPLHF. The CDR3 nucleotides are TGCGCCAGCTACGACAGGGATAATTCACCCCTCCACTTT. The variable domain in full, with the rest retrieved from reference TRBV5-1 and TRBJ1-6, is KAGVTQTPRYLIKTRGQQVTLSCSPISGHRSVSWYQQTPGQGLQFLFEYFSETQRNKGNFPGRFSGRQFSNSRSEMNVSTLELGDSALYLCASYDRDNSPLHFGNGTRLTVT.